What follows are 16 T cell receptor beta chains derived from one specimen sequenced in a study of cytomegalovirus exposure and HLA in healthy donors. It was with 60 Vbeta and 13 Jbeta primers that the PCR ran. Profiled with immunoSEQ multiplex PCR; TCRdb holds only in-frame clones, not every one. The sample shows fewer than 200,000 clones, roughly 70% of them seen only once. Sequenced: PBMCs. These receptors originate from a woman aged 45-60 years in good health and CMV-seropositive.

V is TRBV4-2 and J is TRBJ1-1, with 7 nucleotides matching TRBD1. Germline V lookup: CDR1 LGHNA, CDR2 YNFKEQ. The junction had 5 bases not matched to a gene; V was cut back by 0 bases and J by 4 bases. This CDR3 is built from 15 residues. CDR3 bases: TGTGCCAGCAGCCAAGATCCACAGGGGTCCACTGAAGCTTTCTTT. Translation gives CASSQDPQGSTEAFF.

The chain carries TRBV5-1 and TRBJ1-2; tentatively, D is TRBD1 (5 bases). There are 13 residues in the CDR3. Deletions cut 5 bases from V and 1 base from J, with 9 bases between. Germline V CDR1 and CDR2: SGHRS, YFSETQ. In DNA form, the CDR3 reads TGCGCCAGCAGACAGGCAATTAACTATGGCTACACCTTC. Translated, it gives CASRQAINYGYTF.

Notes on this clone: Sequence at one end of the junction differs from germline and may be a read error. The V and J genes are TRBV10-2 and TRBJ1-2; weak D call: TRBD1 (5 bases). Germline values: CDR1 WSHSY, CDR2 SAAADI. CDR3 size: 14 residues. CDR3 sequence reads: CASSTTVGVYGHTF. In nucleotides, the CDR3 is TGCGCCAGCAGTACGACAGTCGGAGTCTATGGCCACACCTTC.

The chain carries TRBV9 and TRBJ2-5; the D gene is possibly TRBD2 (5 bases). The germline CDR1 and CDR2 sequences are SGDLS and YYNGEE. There are 14 residues in the CDR3. V gave up 2 bases and J gave up 2 bases, with 10 bases separating them. This CDR3 is CASSVAGRQETQYF. The CDR3 DNA follows: TGTGCCAGCAGCGTTGCGGGCAGACAAGAGACCCAGTACTTC.

The genes are TRBV7-9 and TRBJ2-3; no clear D. Germline CDR1 SEHNR, CDR2 FQNEAQ (reference sequence). Trimming pared 4 bases from V and 1 base from J, leaving 6 bases between. This CDR3 contains 13 residues. CDR3 coding DNA: TGTGCCAGCAGCTGGGCTGGCACAGATACGCAGTATTTT. This sequence encodes CASSWAGTDTQYF.

A single count supports this clone. The chain is built from TRBV9 and TRBJ1-2; 10 bases agree with TRBD1. The junction had 5 bases not matched to a gene; V was cut back by 5 bases and J by 10 bases. Germline V gene data show CDR1 as SGDLS and CDR2 as YYNGEE. The CDR3 sequence is 12 residues long. The CDR3 loop reads CASSGDRGPYTF. CDR3 DNA: TGTGCCAGCAGTGGGGACAGGGGTCCCTACACCTTC.

A few counts support this clone. J is TRBJ2-5 and V is TRBV7-8, with D perhaps matching TRBD2 (6 bases). CDR1 is SGHVS and CDR2 is FQNEAQ in the germline V gene. V was cut by 5 bases and J by 0 bases, with 13 bases left in between. The CDR3 consists of 15 residues. In DNA, the CDR3 is TGTGCCAGCAGCCACGAGGGACTGTACCAAGAGACCCAGTACTTC. This gives the protein CASSHEGLYQETQYF.

The table lists this clone with a few counts. V and J are TRBV27 and TRBJ1-1; no clear D gene. Trimming left V 6 bases short and J 6 bases short, with 20 bases between. This CDR3 is 15 amino acids long. Germline loops: CDR1 MNHEY, CDR2 SMNVEV (reference sequence). CDR3 residues: CASSNLGRDRPEAFF. CDR3 bases: TGTGCCAGCAGCAACCTCGGGAGGGATCGCCCTGAAGCTTTCTTT.

The chain has TRBV30 and TRBJ2-5, with 10 bases identical to TRBD1. With 1 base clipped from V and 7 bases from J, the junction kept 6 bases outside the gene matches. The CDR3 is 14 amino acids. Germline-derived CDR1 and CDR2 are GTSNPN and SVGIG (reference sequence). CDR3 sequence reads: CAWSGTGGTGTQYF. CDR3 bases: TGTGCCTGGAGTGGGACAGGGGGAACGGGGACCCAGTACTTC.

This clone has a handful of counts. The chain is built from TRBV11-3 and TRBJ2-2; 11 bases are shared with TRBD2. J lost 4 bases, V lost 5 bases, and 3 bases had no gene match. This CDR3 region has 15 residues. Germline values: CDR1 SGHNT, CDR2 YENEEA. In DNA form, the CDR3 reads TGTGCCAGCAGCCCGGGGACTAGCGGCACCGGGGAGCTGTTTTTT. This gives the protein CASSPGTSGTGELFF.

The chain joins TRBV6-1 to TRBJ1-5, with D possibly matching TRBD1 (5 bases). V was shortened by 8 bases and J by 7 bases, with 18 bases between the two germline ends. The CDR3 is 14 amino acids. Per the germline V gene, CDR1 is MNHNS and CDR2 is SASEGT. The CDR3 spells CASVGPRGDQPQHF. The CDR3 DNA follows: TGTGCCAGCGTGGGACCCCGCGGGGACCAGCCCCAGCATTTT.

The chain couples TRBV6-4 to TRBJ1-5, with 7 nucleotides matching TRBD1. V gave up 3 bases and J gave up 6 bases; unmatched junction bases: 8. Germline CDR1 MRHNA, CDR2 SNTAGT. The CDR3 runs to 15 residues. CDR3 DNA sequence: TGTGCCAGCAGTGAGCAAGGGGGCGCAGGTCAGCCCCAGCATTTT. Protein sequence: CASSEQGGAGQPQHF.

V usage is TRBV5-8 and J usage is TRBJ2-7; 7 bases are shared with TRBD1. This CDR3 region has 15 residues. J gave up 2 bases and V 2 bases, and 7 bases lay outside the gene matches. CDR1 SGHTS and CDR2 YDEGEE come from the germline V gene. DNA of the CDR3: TGTGCCAGCAGCTTTAGCAAAACAGGGGCCTACGAGCAGTACTTC. This encodes CASSFSKTGAYEQYF.

This chain connects TRBV10-3 to TRBJ1-2; tentatively, D is TRBD1 (5 bases). The CDR3 sequence is 13 residues long. Trimming cost V 4 bases and J 4 bases, with 10 bases left between them. Germline CDR1 reads ENHRY; CDR2 reads SYGVKD. CDR3 loop: CAISGQPGYGYTF. CDR3 coding DNA: TGTGCCATCAGTGGACAGCCAGGCTATGGCTACACCTTC.

The J gene is TRBJ1-2, the V gene TRBV2; D might be TRBD1 (5 bases). CDR3 length: 14 amino acids. Trimming pared 0 bases from V and 5 bases from J, leaving 10 bases between. Germline V gene data show CDR1 as SNHLY and CDR2 as FYNNEI. For the CDR3, the DNA is TGTGCCAGCAGTGAAGCGGGCAGGGCTTATGGCTACACCTTC. It is translated as CASSEAGRAYGYTF.

This chain joins TRBV9 and TRBJ1-3; 7 nucleotides align to TRBD1. V lost 3 bases and J lost 7; bases outside the gene matches: 10. Germline loops: CDR1 SGDLS, CDR2 YYNGEE. The length of the CDR3 is 15 residues. In DNA, the CDR3 is TGTGCCAGCAGCGGACGGGACAGTAAGGTGAACACCATATATTTT. Residues: CASSGRDSKVNTIYF.